Below are 10 T cell receptor beta chains sequenced from a single sample in a study of cytotoxic CD8 clonotypes in ibrutinib-treated CLL. Sequencing used immunoSEQ multiplex PCR; TCRdb keeps in-frame clones, though not all of them. The sample lists approximately 100,000 clones; about 53% were seen once. The sequenced sample was PBMCs, obtained after 24 months of ibrutinib treatment. The receptors derive from a human donor with chronic lymphocytic leukemia.

The rearrangement joins TRBV18 to TRBJ1-1; 8 bases align to TRBD1. The CDR3 loop spans 15 amino acids. Germline V gene data show CDR1 as KGHSH and CDR2 as LQKENI. The junction had 4 bases not matched to a gene; V was cut back by 3 bases and J by 1 base. CDR3 sequence: CASSPGQGQNTEAFF. The CDR3 DNA follows: TGTGCCAGCTCACCTGGACAGGGTCAGAACACTGAAGCTTTCTTT.

The rearrangement uses TRBV9 and TRBJ2-7, with 8 nucleotides matching TRBD1. V lost 3 bases to trimming and J lost 4 bases; unmatched junction nucleotides: 15. Per the germline V gene, CDR1 is SGDLS and CDR2 is YYNGEE. There are 17 residues in the CDR3. In DNA, the CDR3 is TGTGCCAGCAGCGACCTTCCCGGGACAGGAAGACTTTACGAGCAGTACTTC. Encoded protein: CASSDLPGTGRLYEQYF.

This clone was recorded only once. The V call is TRBV28, the J call TRBJ1-1; the match to TRBD1 covers 8 bases. Germline assignment: CDR1 MDHEN and CDR2 SYDVKM. The V segment lost 0 bases and the J segment 0 bases; nucleotides outside the gene matches: 6. CDR3 length equals 17 residues. For the CDR3, the DNA is TGTGCCAGCAGTTTATGGGGGACAGGCTATATGAACACTGAAGCTTTCTTT. This encodes CASSLWGTGYMNTEAFF.

V usage is TRBV13 and J usage is TRBJ1-4, with D possibly TRBD1 on 5 matching bases. Trimming shortened V by 5 bases and J by 5 bases, and 9 bases separated the two germline ends. Germline CDR1 PRHDT, CDR2 FYEKMQ (reference sequence). The CDR3 contains 13 residues. The CDR3 sequence is CASSGGRNEKLFF. In nucleotides, the CDR3 is TGTGCCAGCAGCGGGGGACGGAATGAAAAACTGTTTTTT.

This clone was seen a single time. This chain connects TRBV7-2 to TRBJ2-7, with D perhaps matching TRBD1 (5 bases). This CDR3 spans 15 amino acids. With 1 base removed from V and 3 bases from J, the gap between germline ends came to 13 bases. Germline CDR1 and CDR2: SGHTA and FQGNSA. CDR3 region: CASSLEPGSNYEQYF. In nucleotides, the CDR3 is TGTGCCAGCAGCTTAGAGCCAGGGTCGAACTACGAGCAGTACTTC.

The chain combines TRBV6-5 with TRBJ1-2, with D perhaps TRBD1 (6 bases). This CDR3 has 15 amino acids. The V gene lost 2 bases and the J gene lost 4 bases, with 14 bases spanning the gap. The germline CDR1 and CDR2 sequences are MNHEY and SVGAGI. The CDR3 sequence is CASSYGVQGGYGYTF. The CDR3 DNA reads as TGTGCCAGCAGTTACGGTGTACAGGGCGGCTATGGCTACACCTTC.

This sequence joins TRBV19 and TRBJ1-1; 7 positions agree with TRBD1. The germline CDR1 and CDR2 sequences are LNHDA and SQIVND (reference sequence). This CDR3 contains 16 residues. V lost 9 bases and J lost 1; bases outside the gene matches: 14. CDR3 loop: CASRPGGRVGNTEAFF. The CDR3 coding sequence is TGTGCCAGCCGCCCAGGGGGAAGGGTGGGGAACACTGAAGCTTTCTTT.

Only a few counts were recorded for this clone. The CDR3 DNA sequence: TGTGCCAGCAGCTTTACAGGGGGTGGCAATCAGCCCCAGCATTTT. This encodes CASSFTGGGNQPQHF. The chain combines TRBV7-2 with TRBJ1-5, with 8 bases matching TRBD1. V shed 3 bases and J 2 bases; nucleotides not matched to a gene: 3. The CDR3 spans 15 residues. Germline CDR1 and CDR2: SGHTA and FQGNSA.

This sequence joins TRBV10-3 and TRBJ1-4; 10 bases are a match to TRBD1. J was trimmed by 5 bases and V by 4 bases; bases with no gene match: 4. The CDR3 consists of 15 residues. Germline CDR1 and CDR2: ENHRY and SYGVKD. DNA of the CDR3: TGTGCCATCAGTGCTCGGGGACAGGGGAATGAAAAACTGTTTTTT. Amino acids: CAISARGQGNEKLFF.

The V gene is TRBV5-1, the J gene TRBJ2-5; D uncertain. Germline CDR1 and CDR2: SGHRS and YFSETQ. V was clipped by 6 bases and J by 1 base, with 7 bases between them. The CDR3 runs 12 residues. The CDR3 region has the DNA TGCGCCAGCAAGGCTTCCCAAGAGACCCAGTACTTC. Encoded protein: CASKASQETQYF.